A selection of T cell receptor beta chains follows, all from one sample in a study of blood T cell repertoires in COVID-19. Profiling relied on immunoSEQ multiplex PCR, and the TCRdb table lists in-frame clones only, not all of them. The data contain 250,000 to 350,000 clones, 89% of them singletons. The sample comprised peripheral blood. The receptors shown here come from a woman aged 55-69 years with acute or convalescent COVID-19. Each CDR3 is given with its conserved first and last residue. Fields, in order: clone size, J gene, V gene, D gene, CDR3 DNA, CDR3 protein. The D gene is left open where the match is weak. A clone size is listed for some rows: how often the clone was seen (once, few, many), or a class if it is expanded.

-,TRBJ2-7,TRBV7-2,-,TGTGCCAGCAGCCCCCGACTATTATCCTACGAGCAGTACTTC,CASSPRLLSYEQYF
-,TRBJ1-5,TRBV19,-,TGTGCCAGTAGTATCCGGGATAGCAATCAGCCCCAGCATTTT,CASSIRDSNQPQHF
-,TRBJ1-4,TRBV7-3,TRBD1,TGTGCCAGCAGCTTCTGGACAGGGCTTTTCGAAAAACTGTTTTTT,CASSFWTGLFEKLFF
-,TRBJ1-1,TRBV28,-,TGTGCCAGCAGTTCCTCACAGGGTAGGGCTTTCTTT,CASSSSQGRAFF
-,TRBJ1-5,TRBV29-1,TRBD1,TGCAGCGGGGGACAGGGGCGCAATCAGCCCCAGCATTTT,CSGGQGRNQPQHF
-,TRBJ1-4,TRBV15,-,TGTGCCACCAGCAGACAGGGACTCAACTCTGGTGAAAAACTGTTTTTT,CATSRQGLNSGEKLFF
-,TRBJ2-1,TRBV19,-,TGTGCCAGTACCATCTCGAGGGGGGGAACCTACAATGAGCAGTTCTTC,CASTISRGGTYNEQFF
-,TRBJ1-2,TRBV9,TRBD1,TGTGCCAGCAGCGCTCCCGGGACAGGGGGCCACGGCTACACCTTC,CASSAPGTGGHGYTF
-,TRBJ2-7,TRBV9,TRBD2,TGTGCCAGCAGCGCGGGACTAGCGGGGTCCTACGAGCAGTACTTC,CASSAGLAGSYEQYF
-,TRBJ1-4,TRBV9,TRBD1,TGTGCCAGCAGCCCCTCTTGGCGACAGGGTACCGAAAAACTGTTTTTT,CASSPSWRQGTEKLFF
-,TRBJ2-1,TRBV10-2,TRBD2,TGCGCCAGCAGTGAAGGTCTAGCGGGAGGGGGTGTGCAGTTCTTC,CASSEGLAGGGVQFF
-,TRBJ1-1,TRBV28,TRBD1,TGTGCCAGCCTCAGTAGGGGGCATTTCCCTGAAGCTTTCTTT,CASLSRGHFPEAFF
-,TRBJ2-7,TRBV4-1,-,TGCGCCAGCAGCCGACTAGTAGCTTCCTACGAGCAGTACTTC,CASSRLVASYEQYF
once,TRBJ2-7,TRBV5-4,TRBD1,TGTGCCAGCAGCGTAGGGACAGGGGCAAGGGACGAGCAGTACTTC,CASSVGTGARDEQYF
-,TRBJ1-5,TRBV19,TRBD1,TGTGCCAGTAGTATGGAGGGGGCGGGCAATCAGCCCCAGCATTTT,CASSMEGAGNQPQHF
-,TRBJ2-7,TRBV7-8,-,TGTGCCAGCAGGCGAGGCCGGGGATTCTACGAGCAGTACTTC,CASRRGRGFYEQYF
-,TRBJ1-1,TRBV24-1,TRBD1,TGTGCCACCAGGCAGGGGGCAGGGGGGAACACTGAAGCTTTCTTT,CATRQGAGGNTEAFF
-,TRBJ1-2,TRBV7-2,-,TGTGCCAGCAGCTTAGCGCCTGGGTTCCGTGCGGATGGCTACACCTTC,CASSLAPGFRADGYTF
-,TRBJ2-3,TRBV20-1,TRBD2,TGCAGTGCTAGTCTAGCGGGAGACACAGATACGCAGTATTTT,CSASLAGDTDTQYF
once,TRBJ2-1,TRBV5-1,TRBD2,TGCGCCAGCAGCTTCGGGGGGAAAGCCTACAATGAGCAGTTCTTC,CASSFGGKAYNEQFF
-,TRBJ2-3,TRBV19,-,TGTGCCAGTAGCCCGGACTCCCTCCCATCTAGCACAGATACGCAGTATTTT,CASSPDSLPSSTDTQYF
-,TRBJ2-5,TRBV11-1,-,TGTGCCAGCAGTTGGGACACAAATTTGGGGGAGACCCAGTACTTC,CASSWDTNLGETQYF
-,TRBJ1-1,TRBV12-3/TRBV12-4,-,TGTGCCAGCAGCTCTAGGAGGACTGAAGCTTTCTTT,CASSSRRTEAFF
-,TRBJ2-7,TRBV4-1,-,TGCGCCAGCAGCCAAGGAGGCCGGGGAGTGAACGAGCAGTACTTC,CASSQGGRGVNEQYF
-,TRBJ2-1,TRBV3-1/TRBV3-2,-,TGTGCCAGCAGCCAAGTACTAGTACGGGACAATGAGCAGTTCTTC,CASSQVLVRDNEQFF
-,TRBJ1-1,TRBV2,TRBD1,TGTGCCAGCAGTGAGGGTCGGGACAGGAACACTGAAGCTTTCTTT,CASSEGRDRNTEAFF
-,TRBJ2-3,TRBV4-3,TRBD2,TGCGCCAGCAGCCAAGCCCAAACTAGCGGGGGCACAGATACGCAGTATTTT,CASSQAQTSGGTDTQYF
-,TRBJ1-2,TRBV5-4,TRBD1,TGTGCCAGCAGCCATTCAGGGGGCTTAAGCTTGGGCTACACCTTC,CASSHSGGLSLGYTF
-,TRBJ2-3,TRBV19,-,TGTGCCAGTAGGATTGACAGTTATACGCAGTATTTT,CASRIDSYTQYF
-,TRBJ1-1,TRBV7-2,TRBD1,TGTGCCAGCAGCTTAAGTCAGGGGGCTTTTGCTGAAGCTTTCTTT,CASSLSQGAFAEAFF
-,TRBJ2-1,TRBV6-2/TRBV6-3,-,TGTGCCAGCAGTTACGGGGGGGGGCCTAGTGGTGAGCAGTTCTTC,CASSYGGGPSGEQFF
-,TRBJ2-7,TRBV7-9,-,TGTGCCAGCAGCTTAGGGCCCGACGAGCAGTACTTC,CASSLGPDEQYF
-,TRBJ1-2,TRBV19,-,TGTGCCAGTGGTACCGACAGTCCCCCTAACTATGGCTACACCTTC,CASGTDSPPNYGYTF
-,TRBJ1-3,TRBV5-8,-,TGTGCCAGCAGCCCGGGACTCTCCTCTGGAAACACCATATATTTT,CASSPGLSSGNTIYF
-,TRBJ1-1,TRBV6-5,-,TGTGCCAGCAGCCCAGGGGTGACTGAAGCTTTCTTT,CASSPGVTEAFF
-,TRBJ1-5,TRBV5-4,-,TGTGCCAGCAGCCCGTCCCCACTCAGGGGCAGCAATCAGCCCCAGCATTTT,CASSPSPLRGSNQPQHF
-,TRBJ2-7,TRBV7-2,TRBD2,TGTGCCAGCAGCGCCAATCCCGGACTAGCACCCTATGGGCAGTACTTC,CASSANPGLAPYGQYF
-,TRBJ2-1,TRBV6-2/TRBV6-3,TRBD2,TGTGCCAGCAGTTACTTTAGCGGGAGGGCGGGCAATGAGCAGTTCTTC,CASSYFSGRAGNEQFF
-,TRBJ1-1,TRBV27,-,TGTGCCAGCAGCCCTAGGGGCACTGAAGCTTTCTTT,CASSPRGTEAFF
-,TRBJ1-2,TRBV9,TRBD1,TGTGCCAGCAGCGCGGGGGACAGGGGTTATGGCTACACCTTC,CASSAGDRGYGYTF
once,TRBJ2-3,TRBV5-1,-,TGCGCCAGCAGCTTGGCTAGTATGAAATTCACAGATACGCAGTATTTT,CASSLASMKFTDTQYF
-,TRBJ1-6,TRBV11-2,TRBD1,TGTGCCAGCAGCTTAGATTGGACAGGGGTTTATTCACCCCTCCACTTT,CASSLDWTGVYSPLHF
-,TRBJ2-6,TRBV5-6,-,TGTGCCAGCAGCTTGTCGCGGGACCTCTCTGGGGCCAACGTCCTGACTTTC,CASSLSRDLSGANVLTF
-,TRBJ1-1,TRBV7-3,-,TGTGCCAGCAGCTTAACCGGGGTGGACACTGAAGCTTTCTTT,CASSLTGVDTEAFF
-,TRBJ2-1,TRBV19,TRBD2,TGTGCCAGTAGTTATCCGGGACTAGCGGGGATTGAGCAGTTCTTC,CASSYPGLAGIEQFF
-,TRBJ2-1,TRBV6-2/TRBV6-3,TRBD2,TGTGCCAGCAGCCCCACCTCCGGGACTAGAAGGAGTGAGCAGTTCTTC,CASSPTSGTRRSEQFF
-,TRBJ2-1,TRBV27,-,TGTGCCAGCAGTCGACAAGGGGTTGAGCAGTTCTTC,CASSRQGVEQFF
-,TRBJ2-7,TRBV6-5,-,TGTGCCAGCAAGAGGGACTCCTACGAGCAGTACTTC,CASKRDSYEQYF
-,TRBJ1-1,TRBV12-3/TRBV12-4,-,TGTGCCAGCAGTCTCCGTTACACTGAAGCTTTCTTT,CASSLRYTEAFF